The T cell receptor (beta chain) described here comes from a study of cytomegalovirus exposure and HLA in healthy donors. At the level of the study: The study placed 80% to 90% of its 350 to 400 genotyped donors in the Caucasian-associated ancestry cluster. Study-level findings and limits: It was confirmed in vitro that three of the CMV-associated chains were specific for CMV antigens. An apparent linkage of common viral pathogens to several of the most significant clusters emerged in a later analysis. Productive status was seen about 87% or about 30% of the time for most TCR beta V segments in an earlier analysis.

This clone was seen only a few times. Its antigen is not identified. The CDR3 runs 15 residues. CDR1 and CDR2 from the germline V gene are SGHRS and YFSETQ. V was shortened by 1 base and J by 4 bases, with 14 bases between the two germline ends. Amplification used 60 Vbeta primers and 13 Jbeta primers. Using immunoSEQ multiplex PCR, the repertoire was profiled, and TCRdb retains in-frame clones only, with some absent. The sample lists some 140,000 clones; 60% to 85% were seen once. The sequencing input was PBMCs. V and J are TRBV5-1 and TRBJ1-1; maybe TRBD1 (5 bases). This clonotype originated in a man younger than 30 in good health and CMV-seronegative. CDR3 in amino acids: CASSLMARGGTEAFF. The CDR3 DNA follows: TGCGCCAGCAGCTTGATGGCAAGGGGCGGCACTGAAGCTTTCTTT.